This T cell receptor beta chain stems from a study of metastatic and nonmetastatic thyroid tumors. The CDR3 has 14 amino acids. The V gene's germline CDR1 is MDHEN and CDR2 SYDVKM. No treatment had been given to any patient before thyroid surgery. About this clone itself: The junction does not match germline at one end; this may be a read error.

TCRdb recomputed clones from the PCR reads via MiXCR. The sample consists of under 95,000 clones, roughly an eighth of them appearing once. Input material: blood. V usage is TRBV28 and J usage is TRBJ2-3; no clear D. This TCR came from a female donor with papillary thyroid cancer or a benign thyroid nodule (not recorded which). Some clones in this sample may be carry-over from other donors' samples. As DNA, the CDR3 is TGTGCCAGCAGGGCGACTGGAGTCACACATACGCAGTATTTT. The encoded protein is CASRATGVTHTQYF.